The sequence of this T cell receptor (beta chain) was determined in a study of T-cell memory formation after mild COVID-19. On the study more broadly: For the most part, TCR clusters were specific to one donor.

V dropped 6 bases and J dropped 6 bases, with 12 bases sitting between them. Looked up from germline, CDR1 is MDHEN and CDR2 is SYDVKM. The CDR3 covers 13 residues. This clonotype was picked up many times. Amplification by 5'RACE using constant-segment primers produced TCR alpha and TCR beta cDNA libraries that carried sample barcodes and UMIs. A single record per CDR3 protein comes from TCRdb applying MiXCR to the 5' RACE reads. Here the sample spans nearly 350,000 distinct CDR3 sequences, 10% to 15% being singletons. The TCR sequence derives from a man aged 18 to 35 who had mild COVID-19 (a few samples of this study predate the infection). Cell type and time point are not known. The V call is TRBV28, the J call TRBJ2-1; D uncertain. Sequencing was carried out using PBMCs or a T cell subset sorted from them (not recorded which). The DNA for the CDR3 is TGTGCCAGCAGACGTTGGACGGTCAATGAGCAGTTCTTC. The encoded protein is CASRRWTVNEQFF.